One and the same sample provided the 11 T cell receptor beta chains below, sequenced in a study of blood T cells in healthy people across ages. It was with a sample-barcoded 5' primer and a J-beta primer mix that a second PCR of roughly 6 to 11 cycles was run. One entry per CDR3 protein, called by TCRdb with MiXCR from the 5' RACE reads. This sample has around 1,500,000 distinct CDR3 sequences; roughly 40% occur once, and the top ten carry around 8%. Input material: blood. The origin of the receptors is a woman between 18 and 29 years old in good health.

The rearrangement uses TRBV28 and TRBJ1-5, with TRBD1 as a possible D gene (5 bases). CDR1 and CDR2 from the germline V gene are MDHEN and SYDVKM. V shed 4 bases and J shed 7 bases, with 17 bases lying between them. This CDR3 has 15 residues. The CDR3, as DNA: TGTGCCAGCAGTTCCACTCGGGGCCCAGGGCAGCCCCAGCATTTT. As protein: CASSSTRGPGQPQHF.

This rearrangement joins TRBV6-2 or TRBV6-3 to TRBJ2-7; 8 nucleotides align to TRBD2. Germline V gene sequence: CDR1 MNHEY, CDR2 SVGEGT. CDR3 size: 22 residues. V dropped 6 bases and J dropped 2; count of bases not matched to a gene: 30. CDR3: CASSSHLAGTGKFLAPTYEQYF. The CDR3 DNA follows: TGTGCCAGCAGCTCTCACTTAGCGGGAACGGGGAAATTCCTTGCCCCGACCTACGAGCAGTACTTC.

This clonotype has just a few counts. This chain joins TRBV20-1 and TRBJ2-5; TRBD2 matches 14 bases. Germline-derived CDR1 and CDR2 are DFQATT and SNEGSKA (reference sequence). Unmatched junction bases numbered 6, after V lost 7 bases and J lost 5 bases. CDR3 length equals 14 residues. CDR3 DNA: TGCAGTGTCCTGACTAGCGGGGGGGCGGAGACCCAGTACTTC. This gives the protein CSVLTSGGAETQYF.

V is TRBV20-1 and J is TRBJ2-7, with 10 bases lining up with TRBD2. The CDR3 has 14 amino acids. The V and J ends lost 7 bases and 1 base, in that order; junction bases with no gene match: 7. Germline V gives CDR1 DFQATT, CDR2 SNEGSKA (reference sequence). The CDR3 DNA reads TGCAGTGTCTCAGCGGGGGGGCGTTCCTACGAGCAGTACTTC. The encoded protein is CSVSAGGRSYEQYF.

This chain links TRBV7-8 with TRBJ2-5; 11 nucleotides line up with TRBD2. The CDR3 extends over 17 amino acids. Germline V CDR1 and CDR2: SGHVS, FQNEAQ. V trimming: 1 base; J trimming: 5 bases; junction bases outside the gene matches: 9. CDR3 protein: CASSLGQVAGGRETQYF. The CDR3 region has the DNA TGTGCCAGCAGCTTAGGACAAGTAGCGGGAGGGCGGGAGACCCAGTACTTC. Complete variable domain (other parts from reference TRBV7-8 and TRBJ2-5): GAGVSQSPRYKVAKRGQDVALRCDPISGHVSLFWYQQALGQGPEFLTYFQNEAQLDKSGLPSDRFFAERPEGSVSTLKIQRTQQEDSAVYLCASSLGQVAGGRETQYFGPGTRLLVL.

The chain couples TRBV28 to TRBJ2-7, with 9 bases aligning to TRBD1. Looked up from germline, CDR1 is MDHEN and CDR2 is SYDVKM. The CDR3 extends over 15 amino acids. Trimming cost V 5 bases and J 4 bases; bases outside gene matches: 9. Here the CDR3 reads CASSPRDRALYEQYF. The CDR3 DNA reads TGTGCCAGCAGTCCCCGGGACAGGGCTCTTTACGAGCAGTACTTC.

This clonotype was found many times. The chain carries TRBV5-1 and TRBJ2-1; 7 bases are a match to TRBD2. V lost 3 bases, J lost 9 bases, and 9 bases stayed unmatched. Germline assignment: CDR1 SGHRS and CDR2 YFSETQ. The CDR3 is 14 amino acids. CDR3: CASSWGGEKGEQFF. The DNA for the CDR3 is TGCGCCAGCAGCTGGGGAGGGGAGAAGGGTGAGCAGTTCTTC.

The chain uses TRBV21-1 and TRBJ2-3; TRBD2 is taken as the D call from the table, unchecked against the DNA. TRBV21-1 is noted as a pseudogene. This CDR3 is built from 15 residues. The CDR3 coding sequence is TGTGCCAGCAGCTCTGGACTAATCCCCACAGATACGCAGTATTTT. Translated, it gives CASSSGLIPTDTQYF.

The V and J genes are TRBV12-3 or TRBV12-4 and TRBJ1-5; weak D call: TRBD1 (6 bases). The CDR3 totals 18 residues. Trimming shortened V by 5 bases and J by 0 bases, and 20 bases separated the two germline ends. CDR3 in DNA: TGTGCCAGCAGTCCCGCCCTTATACAGGGTTATAGCAATCAGCCCCAGCATTTT. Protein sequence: CASSPALIQGYSNQPQHF.

This chain's CDR3 is CASSLEAQPQHF. The CDR3 DNA reads TGTGCCAGCAGCTTAGAAGCTCAGCCCCAGCATTTT. This chain links TRBV11-2 with TRBJ1-5; D gene unclear. Looked up from germline, CDR1 is SGHAT and CDR2 is FQNNGV. V gave up 0 bases and J gave up 6 bases, with 3 bases separating them. The CDR3 spans 12 residues. The variable domain in full, completed from reference TRBV11-2 and TRBJ1-5, reads EAGVAQSPRYKIIEKRQSVAFWCNPISGHATLYWYQQILGQGPKLLIQFQNNGVVDDSQLPKDRFSAERLKGVDSTLKIQPAKLEDSAVYLCASSLEAQPQHFGDGTRLSIL.

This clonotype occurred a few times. CDR3 protein: CASSPSTGLGSPGYGYTF. CDR3 sequence (DNA): TGTGCCAGCTCACCCTCAACAGGGTTGGGTTCACCTGGCTATGGCTACACCTTC. The genes are TRBV18 and TRBJ1-2; a possible D gene is TRBD1 (6 bases). V was trimmed by 3 bases and J by 4 bases, leaving 24 bases between them. Germline values: CDR1 KGHSH, CDR2 LQKENI. This CDR3 comprises 18 residues. Full variable domain (missing parts from reference TRBV18 and TRBJ1-2): NAGVMQNPRHLVRRRGQEARLRCSPMKGHSHVYWYRQLPEEGLKFMVYLQKENIIDESGMPKERFSAEFPKEGPSILRIQQVVRGDSAAYFCASSPSTGLGSPGYGYTFGSGTRLTVV.